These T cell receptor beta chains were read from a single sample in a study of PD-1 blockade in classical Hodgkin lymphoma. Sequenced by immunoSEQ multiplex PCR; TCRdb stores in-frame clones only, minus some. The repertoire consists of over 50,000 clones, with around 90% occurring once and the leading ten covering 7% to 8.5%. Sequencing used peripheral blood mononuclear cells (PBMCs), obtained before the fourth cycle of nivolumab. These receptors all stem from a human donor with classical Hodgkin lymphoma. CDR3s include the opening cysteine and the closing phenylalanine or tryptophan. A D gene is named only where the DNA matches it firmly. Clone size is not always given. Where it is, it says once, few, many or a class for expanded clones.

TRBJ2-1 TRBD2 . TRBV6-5 CASSGGSSYNEQFF TGTGCCAGCAGCGGGGGGAGCTCCTACAATGAGCAGTTCTTC
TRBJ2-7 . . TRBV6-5 CASSVAGTYEQYF TGTGCCAGCAGTGTCGCAGGGACCTACGAGCAGTACTTC
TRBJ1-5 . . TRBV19 CASRGFYGNQPQHF TGTGCCAGTAGGGGCTTCTATGGCAATCAGCCCCAGCATTTT
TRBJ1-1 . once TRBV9 CASRRDTEAFF TGTGCCAGCAGACGGGACACTGAAGCTTTCTTT
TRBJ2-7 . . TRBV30 CAWSLRRQITSSYEQYF TGTGCCTGGAGTTTGAGGCGGCAGATCACCTCCTCCTACGAGCAGTACTTC
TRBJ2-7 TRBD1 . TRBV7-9 CASSLIHRTGGPYEQYF TGTGCCAGCAGCTTAATACACCGGACAGGGGGCCCCTACGAGCAGTACTTC
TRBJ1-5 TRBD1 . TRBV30 CAWADRVSQPQHF TGTGCCTGGGCCGACAGGGTCAGCCAGCCCCAGCATTTT
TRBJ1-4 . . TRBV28 CASSLAGQFNEKLFF TGTGCCAGCAGTCTAGCGGGACAATTTAATGAAAAACTGTTTTTT
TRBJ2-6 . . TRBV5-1 CASSGSDGYSGANVLTF TGCGCCAGCAGCGGTTCGGACGGATACTCTGGGGCCAACGTCCTGACTTTC
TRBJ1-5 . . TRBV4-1 CASRLEGSSFLPQHF TGCGCCAGCAGGTTGGAGGGCTCCTCCTTTTTGCCCCAGCATTTT
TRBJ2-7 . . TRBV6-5 CASSYPGQRYEQYF TGTGCCAGCAGTTACCCCGGACAGCGCTACGAGCAGTACTTC
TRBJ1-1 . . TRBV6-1 CASGVRENTEAFF TGTGCCAGCGGCGTCAGGGAGAACACTGAAGCTTTCTTT
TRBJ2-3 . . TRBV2 CASRRNIGQIKGPDTQYF TGTGCCAGCAGGAGAAACATTGGACAAATTAAAGGTCCAGATACGCAGTATTTT
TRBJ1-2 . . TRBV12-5 CASGLRQGILYGYTF TGTGCTAGTGGTTTGCGCCAAGGGATTCTCTATGGCTACACCTTC
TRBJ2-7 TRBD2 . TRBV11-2 CASSARGTSGVAYEQYF TGTGCCAGCAGCGCCCGCGGGACTAGCGGGGTCGCCTACGAGCAGTACTTC